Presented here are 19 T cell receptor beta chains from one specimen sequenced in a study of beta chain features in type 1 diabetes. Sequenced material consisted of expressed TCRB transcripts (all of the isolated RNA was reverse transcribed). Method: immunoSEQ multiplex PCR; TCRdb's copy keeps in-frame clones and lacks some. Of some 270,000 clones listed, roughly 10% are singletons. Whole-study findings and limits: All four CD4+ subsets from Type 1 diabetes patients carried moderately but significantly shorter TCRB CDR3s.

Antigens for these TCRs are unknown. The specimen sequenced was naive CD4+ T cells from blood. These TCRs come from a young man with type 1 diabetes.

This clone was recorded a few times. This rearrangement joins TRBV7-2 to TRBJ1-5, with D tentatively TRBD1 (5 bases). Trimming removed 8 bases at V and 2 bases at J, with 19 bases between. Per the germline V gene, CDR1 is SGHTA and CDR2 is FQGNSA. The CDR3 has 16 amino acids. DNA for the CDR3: TGTGCCAGCCAAAGGGGAGGGGAAGAAGGCAATCAGCCCCAGCATTTT. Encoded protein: CASQRGGEEGNQPQHF.

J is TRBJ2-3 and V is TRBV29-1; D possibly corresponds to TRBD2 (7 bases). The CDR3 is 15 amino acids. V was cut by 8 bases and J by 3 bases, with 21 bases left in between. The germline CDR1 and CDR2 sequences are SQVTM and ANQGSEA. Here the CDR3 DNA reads TGCAGCTTCTCGGGGGGCCGTCAAGGAACAGATACGCAGTATTTT. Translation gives CSFSGGRQGTDTQYF.

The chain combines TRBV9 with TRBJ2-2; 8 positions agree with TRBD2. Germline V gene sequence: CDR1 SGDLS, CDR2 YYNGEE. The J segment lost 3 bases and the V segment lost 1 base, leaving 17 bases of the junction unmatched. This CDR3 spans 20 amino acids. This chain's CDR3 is CASSVTGGRTPRRDTGELFF. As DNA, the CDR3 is TGTGCCAGCAGCGTAACAGGCGGGAGGACCCCCCGTCGGGACACCGGGGAGCTGTTTTTT.

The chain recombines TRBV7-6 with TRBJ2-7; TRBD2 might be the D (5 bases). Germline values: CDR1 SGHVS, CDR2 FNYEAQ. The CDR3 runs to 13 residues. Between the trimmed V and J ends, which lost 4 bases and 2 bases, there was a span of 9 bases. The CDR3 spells CASSSGNTYEQYF. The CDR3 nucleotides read TGTGCCAGCAGCTCCGGGAATACCTACGAGCAGTACTTC.

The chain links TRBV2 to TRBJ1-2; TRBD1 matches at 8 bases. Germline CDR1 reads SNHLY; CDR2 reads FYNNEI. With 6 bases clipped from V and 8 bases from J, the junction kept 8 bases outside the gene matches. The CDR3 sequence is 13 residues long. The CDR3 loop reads CASRDGQGGGYTF. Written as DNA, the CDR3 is TGTGCCAGCAGGGACGGACAGGGAGGGGGCTACACCTTC.

The CDR3 loop is CASTPGGSHNEQFF. The CDR3 DNA follows: TGTGCCAGCACCCCCGGGGGTAGTCACAATGAGCAGTTCTTC. J is TRBJ2-1 and V is TRBV11-1; TRBD2 might be the D (6 bases). The CDR3 runs to 14 residues. CDR1 and CDR2 (germline): SGHAT, FQDESV (reference sequence). Between the trimmed V and J ends, which lost 7 bases and 5 bases, there was a span of 15 bases.

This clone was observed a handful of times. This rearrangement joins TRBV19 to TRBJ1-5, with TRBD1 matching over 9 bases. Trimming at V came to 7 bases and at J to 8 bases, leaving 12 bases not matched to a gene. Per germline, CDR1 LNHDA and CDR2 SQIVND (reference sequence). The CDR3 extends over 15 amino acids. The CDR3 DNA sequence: TGTGCCAGTAACTCCGGGACAGGGTCCAGGAAGCCCCAGCATTTT. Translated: CASNSGTGSRKPQHF.

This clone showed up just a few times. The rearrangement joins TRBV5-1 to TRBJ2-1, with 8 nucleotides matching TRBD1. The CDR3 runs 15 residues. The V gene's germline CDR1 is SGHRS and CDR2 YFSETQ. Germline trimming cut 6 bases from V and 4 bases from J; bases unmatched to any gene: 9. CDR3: CASKVGQGTYNEQFF. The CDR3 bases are TGCGCCAGCAAGGTAGGACAGGGCACTTACAATGAGCAGTTCTTC.

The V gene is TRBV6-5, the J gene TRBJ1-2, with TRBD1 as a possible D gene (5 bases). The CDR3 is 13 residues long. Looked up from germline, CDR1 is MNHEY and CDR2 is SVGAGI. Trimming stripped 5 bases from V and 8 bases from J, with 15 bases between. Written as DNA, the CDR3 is TGTGCCAGCAGTGAATCCAGGGAAAGCGGCTACACCTTC. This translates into CASSESRESGYTF.

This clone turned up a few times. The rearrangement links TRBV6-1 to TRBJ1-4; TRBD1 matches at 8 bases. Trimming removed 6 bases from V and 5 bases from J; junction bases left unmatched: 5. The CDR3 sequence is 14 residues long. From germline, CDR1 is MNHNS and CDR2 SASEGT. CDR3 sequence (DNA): TGTGCCAGCAGAAACAGGGGGATAAATGAAAAACTGTTTTTT. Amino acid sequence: CASRNRGINEKLFF.

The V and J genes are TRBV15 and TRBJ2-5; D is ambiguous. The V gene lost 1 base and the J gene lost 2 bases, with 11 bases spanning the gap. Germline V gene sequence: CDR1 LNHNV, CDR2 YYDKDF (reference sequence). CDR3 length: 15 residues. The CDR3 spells CATSRVGYLQETQYF. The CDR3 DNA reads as TGTGCCACCAGCAGAGTGGGCTACCTACAAGAGACCCAGTACTTC.

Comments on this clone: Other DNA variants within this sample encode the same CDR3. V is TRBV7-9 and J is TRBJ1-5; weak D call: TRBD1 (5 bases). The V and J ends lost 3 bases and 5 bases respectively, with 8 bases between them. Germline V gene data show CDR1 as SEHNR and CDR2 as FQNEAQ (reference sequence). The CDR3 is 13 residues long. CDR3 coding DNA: TGTGCCAGCAGCTTGGAAGGGGATCAGCCCCAGCATTTT. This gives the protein CASSLEGDQPQHF.

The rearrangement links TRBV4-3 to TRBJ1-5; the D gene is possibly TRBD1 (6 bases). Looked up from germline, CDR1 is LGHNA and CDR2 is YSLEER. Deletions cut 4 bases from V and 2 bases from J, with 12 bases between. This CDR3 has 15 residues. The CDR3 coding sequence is TGCGCCAGCAGCCGAGGTAGACAGGGCAATCAGCCCCAGCATTTT. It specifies CASSRGRQGNQPQHF.

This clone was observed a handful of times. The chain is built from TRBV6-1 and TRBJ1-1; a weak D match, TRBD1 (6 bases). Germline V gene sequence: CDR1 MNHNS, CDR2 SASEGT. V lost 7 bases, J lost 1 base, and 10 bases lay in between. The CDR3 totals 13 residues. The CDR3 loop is CASIRTANTEAFF. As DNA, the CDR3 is TGTGCCAGCATCCGGACAGCGAACACTGAAGCTTTCTTT.

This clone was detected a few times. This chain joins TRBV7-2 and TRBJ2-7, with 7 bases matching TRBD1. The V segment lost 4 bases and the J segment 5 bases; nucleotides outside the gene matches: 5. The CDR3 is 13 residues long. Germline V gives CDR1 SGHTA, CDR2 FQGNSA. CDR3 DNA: TGTGCCAGCAGCTCGGGACAGCCTGACGAGCAGTACTTC. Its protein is CASSSGQPDEQYF.

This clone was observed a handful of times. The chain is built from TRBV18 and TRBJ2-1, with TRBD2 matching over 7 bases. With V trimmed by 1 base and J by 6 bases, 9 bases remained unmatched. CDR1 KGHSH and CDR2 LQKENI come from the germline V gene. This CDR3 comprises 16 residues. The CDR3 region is CASSPRRGREGNEQFF. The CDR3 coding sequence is TGTGCCAGCTCACCACGGCGGGGAAGGGAGGGCAATGAGCAGTTCTTC.

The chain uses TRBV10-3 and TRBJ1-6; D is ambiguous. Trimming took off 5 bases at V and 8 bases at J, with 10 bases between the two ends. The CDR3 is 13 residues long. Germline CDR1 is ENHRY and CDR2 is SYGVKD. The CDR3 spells CAISSQEDSPLHF. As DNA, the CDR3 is TGTGCCATCAGTAGTCAGGAAGATTCACCCCTCCACTTT.

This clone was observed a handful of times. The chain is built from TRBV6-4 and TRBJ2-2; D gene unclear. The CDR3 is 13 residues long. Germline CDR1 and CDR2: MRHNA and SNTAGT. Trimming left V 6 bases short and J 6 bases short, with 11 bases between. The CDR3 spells CASSARVAGELFF. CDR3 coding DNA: TGTGCCAGCAGCGCCCGGGTGGCCGGGGAGCTGTTTTTT.

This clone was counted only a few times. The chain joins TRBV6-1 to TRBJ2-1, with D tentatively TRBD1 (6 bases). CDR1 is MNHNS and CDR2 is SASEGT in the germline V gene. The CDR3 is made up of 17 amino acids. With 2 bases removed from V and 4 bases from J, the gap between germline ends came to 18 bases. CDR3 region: CASSEKGQFRRYNEQFF. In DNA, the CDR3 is TGTGCCAGCAGTGAAAAAGGACAGTTTAGGAGGTACAATGAGCAGTTCTTC.